This T cell receptor (beta chain) originates from a study of blood T cell repertoires in COVID-19. Study context: Samples came from the United States, Italy and Spain, spanning acute and convalescent COVID-19. The analysed material was cDNA or gDNA that came from T cells, B-cell-depleted T cells, or PBMCs.

This clone was detected only once. As processed by the authors: Counts of nucleated cells, estimated from reference gene primer amplification, were obtained. Measured with immunoSEQ multiplex PCR; TCRdb has only the in-frame clones, and not every one. That table is the source of V, J and clone size, and D and trimming were worked out from the DNA. The sample includes some 530,000 clones, 70% to 90% seen only once; the top ten take 3% to 4%. This CDR3 has 14 amino acids. CDR1 and CDR2 from the germline V gene are LGHDT and YNNKEL (reference sequence). Germline trimming cut 5 bases from V and 6 bases from J; bases unmatched to any gene: 6.

V and J are TRBV3-1 (or the pseudogene TRBV3-2) and TRBJ1-5; TRBD1 agrees at 8 bases. The receptor was isolated from a human donor in a cohort sampled during active COVID-19. Source material: peripheral blood. DNA of the CDR3: TGTGCCAGCAGCGACCAGGGGGCAGGTCAGCCCCAGCATTTT. Its translation is CASSDQGAGQPQHF.